The entry that follows covers one T cell receptor beta chain sequence. The CDR3 sequence is 16 residues long. Germline V gene lookup returns CDR1 SGHRS and CDR2 YFSETQ. The germline V and J ends were trimmed by 7 bases and 3 bases, with 21 bases remaining between them. Combined were second doses at about 4 or about 12 weeks. The data were taken from a study of T cell responses to AZD1222 COVID-19 vaccine. Assay used: immunoSEQ multiplex PCR; TCRdb lists only in-frame clones, some missing. The table records about 140,000 clones, 88% of them present only once. The chain couples TRBV5-1 to TRBJ2-3, with D possibly being TRBD1 (6 bases). The sample in question was peripheral blood, obtained 28 days after the second AZD1222 dose. The sequence was collected from an adult who received the AZD1222 COVID-19 vaccine. The CDR3 nucleotides are TGCGCCAGCTCCCGACAGGCCATGGGCCTGACAGATACGCAGTATTTT. It yields the protein CASSRQAMGLTDTQYF.